A single sample gave rise to the 15 T cell receptor beta chains below, sequenced in a study of control samples from healthy donors and cancer patients. The method was immunoSEQ multiplex PCR; TCRdb's version includes in-frame clones alone and lacks a portion of them. Of 200,000 or so clones listed, roughly 94% are singletons. Sequenced input: blood. The receptors come from a man in his fifties or sixties in good health.

J is TRBJ2-7 and V is TRBV6-5; TRBD1 aligns across 8 bases. This CDR3 spans 13 amino acids. Germline V gene sequence: CDR1 MNHEY, CDR2 SVGAGI. J lost 5 bases, V lost 7 bases, and 7 bases had no gene match. The CDR3, as DNA: TGTGCCAGCACGAGACAGGGGCGGGACGAGCAGTACGTC. It yields the protein CASTRQGRDEQYV.

V is TRBV7-2 and J is TRBJ2-3, with 9 bases identical to TRBD2. From germline, CDR1 is SGHTA and CDR2 FQGNSA. This CDR3 spans 12 amino acids. The V segment lost 8 bases and the J segment 7 bases; nucleotides outside the gene matches: 4. The DNA of the CDR3 is TGTGCCAGCGGACTAGCGTCGTATACGCAGTATTTT. Protein product: CASGLASYTQYF.

The rearrangement uses TRBV7-3 and TRBJ2-3; the D gene is possibly TRBD2 (5 bases). Germline assignment: CDR1 SGHTA and CDR2 FQGTGA. The CDR3 extends over 14 amino acids. Trimming took off 4 bases at V and 11 bases at J, with 19 bases between the two ends. Here the CDR3 DNA reads TGTGCCAGCAGCTCTACACCCGGGGTCCCGGGGCAGTATTTT. Encoded protein: CASSSTPGVPGQYF.

This chain links TRBV18 with TRBJ1-3; TRBD1 matches 9 bases. CDR1 is KGHSH, CDR2 LQKENI, per germline. The CDR3 length is 17 residues. V lost 5 bases and J lost 1; bases outside the gene matches: 9. The CDR3 bases are TGTGCCAGCTCAACAACAGGGGGCCCTTTTTCTGGAAACACCATATATTTT. Translated, it gives CASSTTGGPFSGNTIYF.

This rearrangement joins TRBV5-1 to TRBJ1-3; the D is unclear. The ends were cut back, 0 bases at V and 5 bases at J, with 9 bases in the middle. Germline V gives CDR1 SGHRS, CDR2 YFSETQ. The CDR3 length is 14 residues. CDR3 DNA sequence: TGCGCCAGCAGCTTGGACGGAGGTCGAAACACCATATATTTT. Residues: CASSLDGGRNTIYF. The full variable domain, completed using reference TRBV5-1 and TRBJ1-3, is KAGVTQTPRYLIKTRGQQVTLSCSPISGHRSVSWYQQTPGQGLQFLFEYFSETQRNKGNFPGRFSGRQFSNSRSEMNVSTLELGDSALYLCASSLDGGRNTIYFGEGSWLTVV.

V and J are TRBV28 and TRBJ1-5, with TRBD1 matching 9 bases. The V gene's germline CDR1 is MDHEN and CDR2 SYDVKM. The CDR3 has 16 residues. Trimming cost V 6 bases and J 6 bases; bases outside gene matches: 12. The chain's CDR3 is CASSRGGTGTAQPQHF. The CDR3 nucleotides are TGTGCCAGCAGCCGCGGGGGGACAGGGACCGCTCAGCCCCAGCATTTT.

J is TRBJ1-2 and V is TRBV7-9; 7 bases align to TRBD1. The CDR3 has 13 residues. V lost 5 bases, J lost 3 bases, and 3 bases stayed unmatched. Germline CDR1 is SEHNR and CDR2 is FQNEAQ (reference sequence). The CDR3 nucleotides read TGTGCCAGCAGCCCCGACAGGGACTATGGCTACACCTTC. This gives the protein CASSPDRDYGYTF.

This clone was counted once. J is TRBJ2-1 and V is TRBV29-1; weak D call: TRBD1 (5 bases). Germline CDR1 SQVTM, CDR2 ANQGSEA. The CDR3 covers 16 residues. Trimming cost V 7 bases and J 0 bases, with 19 bases left between them. Here the CDR3 DNA reads TGCAGCGCCAACCCCCCAGGGCCCATCTCCTACAATGAGCAGTTCTTC. This sequence encodes CSANPPGPISYNEQFF.

In its sample, this clone was seen once. The chain combines TRBV5-1 with TRBJ2-1, with D unclear. Trimming cost V 0 bases and J 0 bases, with 7 bases left between them. CDR1 and CDR2 (germline): SGHRS, YFSETQ. The CDR3 runs 15 residues. The CDR3 sequence is CASSLGASSYNEQFF. The CDR3 DNA reads as TGCGCCAGCAGCTTGGGGGCAAGCTCCTACAATGAGCAGTTCTTC.

The chain carries TRBV19 and TRBJ2-5; D not certain. The CDR3 loop spans 14 amino acids. Germline values: CDR1 LNHDA, CDR2 SQIVND (reference sequence). V lost 1 base and J lost 4, with 10 bases in between. DNA for the CDR3: TGTGCCAGTAGTATAGTACAGAAGTCAGAGACCCAGTACTTC. This codes for CASSIVQKSETQYF.

The J gene is TRBJ2-1, the V gene TRBV5-1; D gene ambiguous. Looked up from germline, CDR1 is SGHRS and CDR2 is YFSETQ. Trimming pared 4 bases from V and 10 bases from J, leaving 12 bases between. The CDR3 length is 12 residues. CDR3 nucleotides: TGCGCCAGCAGCGCCCAGCAGAGGGAGCAGTTCTTC. Protein: CASSAQQREQFF.

J is TRBJ2-1 and V is TRBV3-1 (or the pseudogene TRBV3-2); a weak D match, TRBD2 (6 bases). CDR3 length: 16 amino acids. CDR1 and CDR2 (germline): LGHDT, YNNKEL (reference sequence). V lost 4 bases and J lost 1, with 14 bases in between. The DNA of the CDR3 is TGTGCCAGCAGCCGTACGACTAGGGGTTCCTACAATGAGCAGTTCTTC. Residues: CASSRTTRGSYNEQFF.

The gene calls are TRBV3-1 (or the pseudogene TRBV3-2) and TRBJ1-2; D not certain. Germline lookup yields CDR1 LGHDT and CDR2 YNNKEL (reference sequence). This CDR3 contains 14 residues. The ends were cut back, 0 bases at V and 5 bases at J, with 10 bases in the middle. CDR3 nucleotide sequence: TGTGCCAGCAGCCAAGACCGGGTCGTGTATGGCTACACCTTC. This encodes CASSQDRVVYGYTF.

The chain recombines TRBV27 with TRBJ2-7; D perhaps matches TRBD1 (6 bases). Per germline, CDR1 MNHEY and CDR2 SMNVEV (reference sequence). The CDR3 spans 13 residues. V was trimmed by 4 bases and J by 1 base, leaving 8 bases between them. The CDR3 here is CASSSGQSYEQYF. CDR3 bases: TGTGCCAGCAGTTCCGGACAGTCCTACGAGCAGTACTTC.

V and J are TRBV15 and TRBJ1-2, with a possible D match to TRBD1 (6 bases). This CDR3 is 16 amino acids long. The V end was cut by 0 bases, the J end by 6 bases, with 17 bases between. The germline CDR1 and CDR2 sequences are LNHNV and YYDKDF (reference sequence). CDR3 amino acids: CATSRDWAQGGDGYTF. The DNA for the CDR3 is TGTGCCACCAGCAGAGATTGGGCACAGGGAGGAGATGGCTACACCTTC.